This passage covers 21 T cell receptor beta chains from one sample sequenced in a study of PD-1 blockade in classical Hodgkin lymphoma. Every patient had relapsed following autologous stem cell transplantation, and cohorts differed in brentuximab vedotin exposure. The data were produced by immunoSEQ multiplex PCR, yet TCRdb's version contains in-frame clones alone and is incomplete. The sample lists tens of thousands of clones; 60% to 75% were seen once. This specimen was peripheral blood mononuclear cells (PBMCs), taken at baseline. The receptors were sampled from a human donor with classical Hodgkin lymphoma.

The genes are TRBV6-6 and TRBJ1-5; D gene ambiguous. CDR1 is MNHNY, CDR2 SVGAGI, per germline (reference sequence). Between the trimmed V and J ends, which lost 10 bases and 3 bases, there was a span of 19 bases. The CDR3 totals 15 residues. The CDR3 bases are TGTGCCACCTATCTATCCGGTGAGAACAATCAGCCCCAGCATTTT. Protein: CATYLSGENNQPQHF.

This clone was observed a few times. V is TRBV23-1 and J is TRBJ1-5; tentative D call: TRBD1 (5 bases). TRBV23-1 is placed among ORFs of uncertain function. V lost 4 bases, J lost 2 bases, and 21 bases lay in between. The CDR3 is 18 residues long. The CDR3 sequence: CASSPRQRERGGNQPQHF. The DNA for the CDR3 is TGCGCCAGCAGTCCCCGGCAGAGAGAAAGGGGAGGCAATCAGCCCCAGCATTTT.

V usage is TRBV5-5 and J usage is TRBJ2-3; TRBD2 aligns across 8 bases. This CDR3 spans 16 amino acids. The V and J ends lost 2 bases and 0 bases, in that order; junction bases with no gene match: 5. Per germline, CDR1 SGHKS and CDR2 YYEKEE (reference sequence). The CDR3 DNA reads TGTGCCAGCAGCTTTGGGGCGGGGGGTAGCACAGATACGCAGTATTTT. This translates into CASSFGAGGSTDTQYF.

The chain recombines TRBV9 with TRBJ2-3; no reliable D call. CDR3 length: 13 amino acids. In germline, CDR1 is SGDLS, CDR2 YYNGEE. Trimming cost V 5 bases and J 1 base, with 8 bases left between them. CDR3 sequence (DNA): TGTGCCAGCAGGCTTGATGGCACAGATACGCAGTATTTT. Translation: CASRLDGTDTQYF. The entire variable domain, with the rest obtained from reference TRBV9 and TRBJ2-3, is as follows: DSGVTQTPKHLITATGQRVTLRCSPRSGDLSVYWYQQSLDQGLQFLIQYYNGEERAKGNILERFSAQQFPDLHSELNLSSLELGDSALYFCASRLDGTDTQYFGPGTRLTVL.

This chain uses TRBV7-9 with TRBJ2-7; maybe TRBD1 (5 bases). The V and J ends lost 5 bases and 3 bases respectively, with 14 bases between them. Germline CDR1 SEHNR, CDR2 FQNEAQ (reference sequence). The CDR3 extends over 14 amino acids. The CDR3 coding sequence is TGTGCCAGCAGCCCCCCCTCTAGGGGCTACGAGCAGTACTTC. This codes for CASSPPSRGYEQYF.

The count of this clone is one. The chain couples TRBV4-2 to TRBJ1-1; a possible D gene is TRBD1 (6 bases). The ends were cut back, 4 bases at V and 1 base at J, with 10 bases in the middle. The CDR3 is 14 amino acids. Germline loops: CDR1 LGHNA, CDR2 YNFKEQ. For the CDR3, the DNA is TGTGCCAGCAGCCCTAGGACAGAGAACACTGAAGCTTTCTTT. Translation gives CASSPRTENTEAFF.

The rearrangement links TRBV9 to TRBJ2-7; D is ambiguous. Germline V gene lookup returns CDR1 SGDLS and CDR2 YYNGEE. The CDR3 totals 14 residues. V was pared by 0 bases and J by 3 bases, with 10 bases between. DNA of the CDR3: TGTGCCAGCAGCGTAGCTGGCAGAGACTACGAGCAGTACTTC. Protein: CASSVAGRDYEQYF.

The rearrangement uses TRBV11-2 and TRBJ2-7, with 10 bases that match TRBD2. CDR3 length equals 18 residues. The V gene end was trimmed by 0 bases and the J gene end by 6 bases; junction bases not matched to a gene: 14. CDR1 is SGHAT and CDR2 is FQNNGV in the germline V gene. The CDR3 reads CASSLDPPYSGGTTEQYF. CDR3 DNA: TGTGCCAGCAGCTTAGATCCCCCCTATAGCGGGGGGACTACCGAGCAGTACTTC.

This clone has only a few counts. The chain recombines TRBV7-9 with TRBJ1-1; D gene unclear. Germline CDR1 reads SEHNR; CDR2 reads FQNEAQ (reference sequence). The V end lost 6 bases, the J end lost 8 bases, and 10 bases lay between the germline ends. CDR3 length equals 11 residues. The CDR3 DNA reads as TGTGCCAGCAGACAAAAGGAGGAAGCTTTCTTT. Translation gives CASRQKEEAFF.

V gene TRBV29-1 combines with J gene TRBJ2-7, with TRBD1 matching 8 bases. CDR1 and CDR2 from the germline V gene are SQVTM and ANQGSEA. V lost 4 bases and J lost 0; bases outside the gene matches: 2. CDR3 length equals 13 residues. In DNA form, the CDR3 reads TGCAGCGTTGCTACAGGGGGCTCCTACGAGCAGTACTTC. Residues: CSVATGGSYEQYF.

V and J are TRBV29-1 and TRBJ2-3; D unresolved. Trimming stripped 7 bases from V and 8 bases from J, with 19 bases between. Germline V lookup: CDR1 SQVTM, CDR2 ANQGSEA. This CDR3 is built from 13 residues. CDR3 bases: TGCAGCGACAGACCCCGTTCGGCGTTTACGCAGTATTTT. Protein product: CSDRPRSAFTQYF.

This clone was detected a few times. The V and J genes are TRBV19 and TRBJ2-1; tentative D call: TRBD2 (6 bases). Looked up from germline, CDR1 is LNHDA and CDR2 is SQIVND (reference sequence). The CDR3 is 15 residues long. V lost 1 base and J 8 bases, leaving 15 bases between the germline ends. The CDR3 protein is CASSIAYSGGYEQFF. The CDR3 region has the DNA TGTGCCAGTAGTATAGCCTATTCCGGGGGATATGAGCAGTTCTTC.

This rearrangement joins TRBV4-3 to TRBJ1-4; a possible D gene is TRBD1 (5 bases). Germline-derived CDR1 and CDR2 are LGHNA and YSLEER. The CDR3 has 16 residues. V was shortened by 0 bases and J by 0 bases, with 8 bases between the two germline ends. The CDR3: CASSQEGVSTNEKLFF. The CDR3 nucleotides are TGCGCCAGCAGCCAAGAGGGGGTTTCAACTAATGAAAAACTGTTTTTT.

This clone has just one count. The chain is built from TRBV4-1 and TRBJ1-5, with 9 bases that match TRBD1. Unmatched junction bases numbered 7, after V lost 5 bases and J lost 8 bases. Germline loops: CDR1 MGHRA, CDR2 YSYEKL. There are 14 residues in the CDR3. CDR3 amino acids: CASSSDRGREPQHF. The CDR3 DNA is TGCGCCAGCAGCTCGGACAGGGGAAGAGAGCCCCAGCATTTT.

This chain joins TRBV5-8 and TRBJ1-2; no reliable D call. The germline CDR1 and CDR2 sequences are SGHTS and YDEGEE. Trimming took 0 bases from V and 3 from J, leaving 12 bases between them. The CDR3 contains 15 residues. DNA of the CDR3: TGTGCCAGCAGCTTGGAAATAGGCAGCCACTATGGCTACACCTTC. It yields the protein CASSLEIGSHYGYTF.

The chain carries TRBV5-6 and TRBJ2-7, with 8 positions matching TRBD2. This CDR3 has 16 residues. V gave up 2 bases and J gave up 3 bases; unmatched junction bases: 10. Germline assignment: CDR1 SGHDT and CDR2 YYEEEE. The CDR3 spells CASSFLSGNARYEQYF. Written as DNA, the CDR3 is TGTGCCAGCAGCTTCCTTAGCGGGAATGCCCGCTACGAGCAGTACTTC. Full variable domain (remainder filled in from reference TRBV5-6 and TRBJ2-7): DAGVTQSPTHLIKTRGQQVTLRCSPKSGHDTVSWYQQALGQGPQFIFQYYEEEERQRGNFPDRFSGHQFPNYSSELNVNALLLGDSALYLCASSFLSGNARYEQYFGPGTRLTVT.

The V call is TRBV7-3, the J call TRBJ2-3; possibly TRBD2 for D (6 bases). Trimming cost V 5 bases and J 1 base, with 10 bases left between them. Germline V gives CDR1 SGHTA, CDR2 FQGTGA. This CDR3 spans 14 amino acids. CDR3 nucleotides: TGTGCCAGCAGCCAGTTAGCGGGCACAGATACGCAGTATTTT. It translates to CASSQLAGTDTQYF.

The V gene is TRBV9, the J gene TRBJ1-2; 7 positions match TRBD1. Germline V gene data show CDR1 as SGDLS and CDR2 as YYNGEE. V dropped 4 bases and J dropped 6; count of bases not matched to a gene: 12. The CDR3 has 15 amino acids. The chain's CDR3 is CASSSRQGTLDGYTF. The CDR3 DNA is TGTGCCAGCAGCTCCCGACAGGGAACGTTGGATGGCTACACCTTC.

This clone was observed once. The chain carries TRBV6-1 and TRBJ2-7, with 7 bases aligning to TRBD1. The V gene end was trimmed by 1 base and the J gene end by 5 bases; junction bases not matched to a gene: 8. The CDR3 runs to 15 residues. Germline V gene data show CDR1 as MNHNS and CDR2 as SASEGT. The CDR3 DNA follows: TGTGCCAGCAGTGAAGGACAGGGAATTGTCCACGAGCAGTACTTC. Amino acids: CASSEGQGIVHEQYF.

This chain joins TRBV5-6 and TRBJ1-5; no clear D gene. The length of the CDR3 is 17 residues. V was trimmed by 1 base and J by 1 base, leaving 15 bases between them. Germline V lookup: CDR1 SGHDT, CDR2 YYEEEE. The CDR3 reads CASSLLSNQFSNQPQHF. The CDR3 DNA sequence: TGTGCCAGCAGCTTGCTTAGCAATCAATTCAGCAATCAGCCCCAGCATTTT.

The rearrangement links TRBV10-3 to TRBJ2-7; D not resolved. The length of the CDR3 is 12 residues. V dropped 7 bases and J dropped 4 bases, with 11 bases sitting between them. Germline CDR1 and CDR2: ENHRY and SYGVKD. This CDR3 reads CAIMAAGYEQYF. Here the CDR3 DNA reads TGTGCCATCATGGCAGCCGGATACGAGCAGTACTTC.